This TCR beta chain was profiled in a study of molecular identifiers for immune sequencing clone quantification. Study-wide results and caveats: Detectable among about a million naive cells, according to reports, was Jurkat TCR RNA spiked in from one cell. Barcode sharing among identical TCR molecules could make large clones appear smaller. Under 1% of molecules in naive cells, but over 98% of effector molecules, belonged to clones above 20 RNA copies.

This CDR3 spans 14 amino acids. Looked up from germline, CDR1 is LGHNA and CDR2 is YNFKEQ. Trimming left V 3 bases short and J 4 bases short, with 11 bases between. This clonotype was recorded many times. Its target is not known. TCR libraries were built in bulk with a published protocol and specific TCR primers. TCRdb independently ran MiXCR on the PCR reads; one entry per CDR3 protein. This table has some 320,000 distinct CDR3 sequences, about a fifth appearing once. Sample: naive CD8+ T cells from blood, with Jurkat cell RNA spiked in. Subset noted: FACS-sorted CD8+CD4-CCR7+CD45RA+ naive T cells. The chain couples TRBV4-2 to TRBJ2-3; weak D call: TRBD1 (5 bases). The source of this sequence is a human donor in good health. Some libraries in this study had Jurkat cell RNA spiked in. The CDR3 loop is CASSQQGSSDTQYF. In DNA form, the CDR3 reads TGTGCCAGCAGCCAGCAGGGTAGCTCAGATACGCAGTATTTT.